This is a list of T cell receptor beta chains from one sample in a study of blood T cell repertoires in COVID-19. The assay was immunoSEQ multiplex PCR, and TCRdb's table has in-frame clones only and misses some. Of approximately 16,000 clones detected, about 88% appear once; the ten largest clones hold 52%. The source material was peripheral blood. All receptors derive from a man aged 55 to 70 with acute or convalescent COVID-19. The CDR3 runs from the conserved cysteine through the conserved F or W.

>TRBV3-1/TRBV3-2|TRBJ2-7
CASSQGYPYEQYF
>TRBV18|TRBJ1-5
CASSPSGDQPQHF
>TRBV24-1|TRBJ2-1
CATSDWTPRGGFSYNEQFF
>TRBV6-1|TRBJ2-7
CASSEVRGYEQYF
>TRBV7-2|TRBJ1-2
CASSLDRSYGYTF
>TRBV29-1|TRBJ2-5
CSCSSTTSGQETQYF
>TRBV30|TRBJ2-5
CAWSGQGDKETQYF
>TRBV3-1/TRBV3-2|TRBJ1-1
CASSQDDRNTEAFF
>TRBV12-3/TRBV12-4|TRBJ1-2
CASSSTGSNGYTF
>TRBV6-6|TRBJ2-1
CASRYVGTEKQFF
>TRBV18|TRBJ1-3
CASSPPTGGNGNTIYF
>TRBV2|TRBJ1-2
CASIGGPNYGYTF
>TRBV6-4|TRBJ2-1
CASSDRASGGNNEQFF
>TRBV6-6|TRBJ2-1
CASSLASGDYNEQFF
>TRBV5-1|TRBJ1-4
CASSLEGTGVEKLFF
>TRBV7-3|TRBJ2-1
CASSLIGLAEGIRGGEQFF
>TRBV24-1|TRBJ2-2
CATSVGRAGELFF
>TRBV11-2|TRBJ2-2
CASTLLENTGELFF
>TRBV28|TRBJ2-3
CASSPRGAGNTDTQYF
>TRBV11-2|TRBJ1-4
CASSPRVGATNEKLFF
>TRBV27|TRBJ2-6
CASSLFPSGRAPGANVLTF
>TRBV7-9|TRBJ1-2
CASSLGNPGGQDRGYTF
>TRBV10-3|TRBJ2-1
CAISELRRTDHNEQFF
>TRBV20-1|TRBJ2-1
CSARPYHEQFF
>TRBV19|TRBJ1-1
CASRQGAYAEAFF